The 26 T cell receptor beta chains listed next were all sequenced from one sample in a study of T cell clones after liver transplantation. Produced via immunoSEQ multiplex PCR; TCRdb's table is partial and in-frame only. This sample has approximately 72,000 clones, with around nine tenths found just once. The sample in question was CD4+ T cells from blood, obtained before liver transplant. The receptors originated from a human donor who received a liver transplant.

CDR3 sequence (DNA): TGTGCCAGCAGCTTTGGAGGGTCCTATGGCTACACCTTC. Its translation: CASSFGGSYGYTF. The genes are TRBV5-4 and TRBJ1-2; D is uncertain. CDR1 and CDR2 (germline): SGHNT, YYREEE (reference sequence). Trimming left V 2 bases short and J 4 bases short, with 9 bases between. The CDR3 covers 13 residues.

This chain connects TRBV5-4 to TRBJ2-5; possible D gene TRBD1, 5 bases. Germline V gene data show CDR1 as SGHNT and CDR2 as YYREEE (reference sequence). The CDR3 is 14 residues long. Between the trimmed V and J ends, which lost 5 bases and 2 bases, there was a span of 13 bases. The CDR3 nucleotides are TGTGCCAGCAGTAACCGACAGTCTCAAGAGACCCAGTACTTC. Protein product: CASSNRQSQETQYF.

In nucleotides, the CDR3 is TGTGCCAGCAGCCGCTGGCAGAGGGATGGCTACACCTTC. This translates into CASSRWQRDGYTF. The rearrangement uses TRBV11-3 and TRBJ1-2; no clear D gene. The germline CDR1 and CDR2 sequences are SGHNT and YENEEA. V was shortened by 5 bases and J by 6 bases, with 13 bases between the two germline ends. CDR3 length: 13 amino acids.

The J gene is TRBJ2-7, the V gene TRBV9; 7 bases are shared with TRBD1. Germline-derived CDR1 and CDR2 are SGDLS and YYNGEE. The CDR3 is 15 amino acids. The V and J ends lost 1 base and 4 bases, in that order; junction bases with no gene match: 8. CDR3 nucleotides: TGTGCCAGCAGCGTATCGGCAGGGGGTCTGTACGAGCAGTACTTC. It translates to CASSVSAGGLYEQYF.

The chain has TRBV12-5 and TRBJ1-2, with 11 bases that match TRBD1. The germline CDR1 and CDR2 sequences are LGHNT and FRNRAP. V lost 1 base, J lost 7 bases, and 8 bases stayed unmatched. The length of the CDR3 is 16 residues. In DNA form, the CDR3 reads TGTGCTAGTGGTTTGGCTTTCCAGGACAGGGGGCTTGGCTACACCTTC. This sequence encodes CASGLAFQDRGLGYTF.

The V gene is TRBV6-1, the J gene TRBJ2-2, with 9 bases fitting TRBD1. CDR1 and CDR2 from the germline V gene are MNHNS and SASEGT. The ends lost 10 bases at V and 4 bases at J; junction bases unmatched: 10. The CDR3 is 15 residues long. CDR3 bases: TGTGCCACCGGACAGGGGTCGGATGGCACCGGGGAGCTGTTTTTT. Its translation: CATGQGSDGTGELFF.

The gene calls are TRBV5-4 and TRBJ1-1; D perhaps matches TRBD1 (6 bases). The CDR3 extends over 16 amino acids. Trimming cost V 4 bases and J 0 bases, with 16 bases left between them. CDR1 and CDR2 (germline): SGHNT, YYREEE (reference sequence). CDR3 sequence (DNA): TGTGCCAGCAGCCCTGGGCTAGGGACATTGAACACTGAAGCTTTCTTT. Amino acids: CASSPGLGTLNTEAFF.

V usage is TRBV7-3 and J usage is TRBJ2-1; 9 nucleotides align to TRBD1. The CDR3 contains 16 residues. CDR1 SGHTA and CDR2 FQGTGA come from the germline V gene. V gave up 5 bases and J gave up 5 bases; unmatched junction bases: 10. The CDR3 DNA reads as TGTGCCAGCAGCCCCTTAGGGGGGACAGGGCACAATGAGCAGTTCTTC. Translating it yields CASSPLGGTGHNEQFF.

This sequence joins TRBV6-1 and TRBJ2-3; tentative D call: TRBD2 (5 bases). From germline, CDR1 is MNHNS and CDR2 SASEGT. Trimming took off 7 bases at V and 5 bases at J, with 7 bases between the two ends. The CDR3 extends over 11 amino acids. The CDR3 here is CASTGLDTQYF. The CDR3, as DNA: TGTGCCAGCACTGGACTAGATACGCAGTATTTT.

In nucleotides, the CDR3 is TGTGCCAGCAGGACAAGGGGGAACACTGAAGCTTTCTTT. It specifies CASRTRGNTEAFF. The V gene is TRBV5-6, the J gene TRBJ1-1; perhaps TRBD1 as D (5 bases). Trimming left V 5 bases short and J 1 base short, with 9 bases between. The CDR3 runs to 13 residues. Germline assignment: CDR1 SGHDT and CDR2 YYEEEE.

The V gene is TRBV13, the J gene TRBJ2-3, with 16 bases matching TRBD2. Per the germline V gene, CDR1 is PRHDT and CDR2 is FYEKMQ (reference sequence). V was pared by 6 bases and J by 4 bases, with 13 bases of the junction left unmatched. This CDR3 is 19 amino acids long. The CDR3 loop is CASSSTGTSGRALADTQYF. CDR3 coding DNA: TGTGCCAGCAGTTCTACCGGGACTAGCGGGAGGGCCCTAGCAGATACGCAGTATTTT.

The chain uses TRBV4-3 and TRBJ2-2; possibly TRBD2 for D (6 bases). CDR1 LGHNA and CDR2 YSLEER come from the germline V gene. The CDR3 is 17 amino acids. V shed 1 base and J shed 4 bases, with 16 bases lying between them. The CDR3 protein is CASSQGGDLAGTGELFF. DNA of the CDR3: TGCGCCAGCAGCCAAGGGGGGGACCTGGCCGGCACCGGGGAGCTGTTTTTT.

On this clone itself: The junction and the germline gene differ at one end; a read error may be behind it. The chain links TRBV19 to TRBJ2-3; TRBD2 agrees at 9 bases. Germline loops: CDR1 LNHDA, CDR2 SQIVND (reference sequence). The CDR3 has 15 residues. The CDR3 DNA follows: TGTGCCAGTAGGATAGCGGGAGAAGGGACAGATACGCAGTATTTT. Amino acids: CASRIAGEGTDTQYF.

The V gene is TRBV9, the J gene TRBJ1-2; TRBD1 might be the D (6 bases). Trimming shortened V by 0 bases and J by 5 bases, and 11 bases separated the two germline ends. This CDR3 is 14 amino acids long. The V gene's germline CDR1 is SGDLS and CDR2 YYNGEE. The CDR3 bases are TGTGCCAGCAGCGTAGGCGTTCAGGGGTATGGCTACACCTTC. Residues: CASSVGVQGYGYTF.

In its sample, this clone was seen once. This chain connects TRBV9 to TRBJ1-1; unclear D gene. CDR1 is SGDLS, CDR2 YYNGEE, per germline. This CDR3 comprises 15 residues. Between the trimmed V and J ends, which lost 3 bases and 1 base, there was a span of 13 bases. The CDR3 sequence: CASSADSYGNTEAFF. DNA of the CDR3: TGTGCCAGCAGCGCAGATTCCTATGGGAACACTGAAGCTTTCTTT. The whole variable domain, remainder taken from reference TRBV9 and TRBJ1-1, is DSGVTQTPKHLITATGQRVTLRCSPRSGDLSVYWYQQSLDQGLQFLIQYYNGEERAKGNILERFSAQQFPDLHSELNLSSLELGDSALYFCASSADSYGNTEAFFGQGTRLTVV.

The rearrangement links TRBV10-3 to TRBJ1-2; 9 bases are shared with TRBD1. CDR1 is ENHRY and CDR2 is SYGVKD in the germline V gene. J was trimmed by 3 bases and V by 4 bases; bases with no gene match: 9. The CDR3 is made up of 16 amino acids. The DNA of the CDR3 is TGTGCCATCAGTGGGGACAGGGCCGTCTACGACTATGGCTACACCTTC. Its protein product is CAISGDRAVYDYGYTF.

The chain recombines TRBV4-3 with TRBJ2-7; 10 bases are shared with TRBD2. Germline assignment: CDR1 LGHNA and CDR2 YSLEER. The junction had 0 bases not matched to a gene; V was cut back by 1 base and J by 3 bases. There are 14 residues in the CDR3. CDR3 sequence reads: CASSQGTSGYEQYF. CDR3 coding DNA: TGCGCCAGCAGCCAAGGGACTAGCGGCTACGAGCAGTACTTC.

The V call is TRBV29-1, the J call TRBJ1-2, with no clear D. This CDR3 is built from 12 residues. Trimming cost V 3 bases and J 5 bases, with 10 bases left between them. CDR1 and CDR2 (germline): SQVTM, ANQGSEA. The CDR3 nucleotides are TGCAGCGTTGAGGCGGGTGGGTATGGCTACACCTTC. Protein sequence: CSVEAGGYGYTF.

This clone was found a few times. J is TRBJ1-3 and V is TRBV30, with D possibly matching TRBD1 (5 bases). V was shortened by 4 bases and J by 3 bases, with 10 bases between the two germline ends. This CDR3 is 13 amino acids long. Germline V gives CDR1 GTSNPN, CDR2 SVGIG (reference sequence). The CDR3 sequence is CAWTTQGGNTIYF. In DNA, the CDR3 is TGTGCCTGGACAACCCAGGGTGGAAACACCATATATTTT.

The chain couples TRBV19 to TRBJ2-3; no firm D call. CDR3 size: 13 residues. Germline V gene lookup returns CDR1 LNHDA and CDR2 SQIVND (reference sequence). V gave up 2 bases and J gave up 2 bases, with 5 bases separating them. CDR3 amino acids: CASSIFNTDTQYF. CDR3 nucleotide sequence: TGTGCCAGTAGTATATTTAACACAGATACGCAGTATTTT.

The chain uses TRBV5-1 and TRBJ2-6; 13 positions match TRBD2. V lost 0 bases, J lost 6 bases, and 24 bases stayed unmatched. The CDR3 is made up of 24 amino acids. Germline V CDR1 and CDR2: SGHRS, YFSETQ. In DNA, the CDR3 is TGCGCCAGCAGCTTGGCGGGACAGGGGGTCGGACTAGCGGGAGTGGGTGGTTTGGCCAACGTCCTGACTTTC. Encoded protein: CASSLAGQGVGLAGVGGLANVLTF.

In its sample, this clone was seen once. The chain recombines TRBV6-5 with TRBJ2-2; D tentatively reads TRBD1 or TRBD2 (7 bases each). The CDR3 runs 14 residues. The V gene lost 6 bases and the J gene lost 5 bases, with 13 bases spanning the gap. CDR1 and CDR2 (germline): MNHEY, SVGAGI. The CDR3 DNA reads as TGTGCCAGCAGGACAGGGAGGGGGACCGGGGAGCTGTTTTTT. Translation gives CASRTGRGTGELFF.

The chain has TRBV10-3 and TRBJ2-1; 8 nucleotides align to TRBD2. With 3 bases clipped from V and 4 bases from J, the junction kept 14 bases outside the gene matches. Germline V gene lookup returns CDR1 ENHRY and CDR2 SYGVKD. The CDR3 has 18 residues. CDR3 in amino acids: CAISDPGGVAVGYNEQFF. DNA for the CDR3: TGTGCCATCAGTGACCCGGGAGGGGTGGCGGTCGGTTACAATGAGCAGTTCTTC.

This chain joins TRBV4-3 and TRBJ1-1; no firm D call. The CDR3 is made up of 15 amino acids. V was clipped by 2 bases and J by 5 bases, with 15 bases between them. Germline V lookup: CDR1 LGHNA, CDR2 YSLEER. In DNA form, the CDR3 reads TGCGCCAGCAGCCAAACGCAAACAAGCAGGACTGAAGCTTTCTTT. This translates into CASSQTQTSRTEAFF.

This chain joins TRBV10-3 and TRBJ2-3; 13 bases map to TRBD2. Germline CDR1 ENHRY, CDR2 SYGVKD. This CDR3 comprises 18 residues. V lost 2 bases and J lost 0; bases outside the gene matches: 5. The CDR3 here is CAISETGTSGISTDTQYF. CDR3 coding DNA: TGTGCCATCAGTGAGACCGGGACTAGCGGGATCAGCACAGATACGCAGTATTTT.

The V gene is TRBV19, the J gene TRBJ2-3; the D is unclear. The CDR3 has 14 amino acids. Trimming left V 3 bases short and J 4 bases short, with 11 bases between. CDR1 and CDR2 from the germline V gene are LNHDA and SQIVND (reference sequence). This chain's CDR3 is CASSIDPSADTQYF. The CDR3 DNA is TGTGCCAGTAGTATCGACCCAAGCGCAGATACGCAGTATTTT.